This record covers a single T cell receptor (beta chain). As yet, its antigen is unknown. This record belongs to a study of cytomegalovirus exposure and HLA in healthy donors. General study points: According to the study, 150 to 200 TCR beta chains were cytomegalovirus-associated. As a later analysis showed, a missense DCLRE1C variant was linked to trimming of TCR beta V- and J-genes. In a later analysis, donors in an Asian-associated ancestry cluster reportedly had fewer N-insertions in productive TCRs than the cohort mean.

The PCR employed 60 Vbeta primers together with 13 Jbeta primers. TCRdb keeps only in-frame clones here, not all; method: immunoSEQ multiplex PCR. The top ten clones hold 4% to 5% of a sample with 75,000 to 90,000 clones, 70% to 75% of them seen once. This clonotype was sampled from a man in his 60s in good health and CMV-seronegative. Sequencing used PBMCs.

The CDR3 here is CASSHRLVGTDTQYF. Here the CDR3 DNA reads TGTGCCAGCAGCCACCGACTAGTAGGCACAGATACGCAGTATTTT. V and J are TRBV9 and TRBJ2-3; a weak D match, TRBD2 (6 bases). V lost 4 bases, J lost 1 base, and 13 bases lay in between. The germline gives CDR1 SGDLS, CDR2 YYNGEE. This CDR3 region has 15 residues.